These T cell receptor beta chains were read from a single sample in a study of Ad26.COV2.S vaccination and SARS-CoV-2 variants. Profiled with immunoSEQ multiplex PCR; TCRdb holds only in-frame clones, not every one. Among about 410,000 clones listed, around 92% were seen once. The material was peripheral blood, obtained in a trial of Ad26.COV2.S vaccine versus placebo. The receptor source for this set is a person aged 18-65 years who received the Ad26.COV2.S COVID-19 vaccine or a placebo. CDR3s include the opening cysteine and the closing phenylalanine or tryptophan. D genes are given only for firm matches. Where a row states a size, it is once, few, many or the class of an expanded clone; other rows omit it.

. 15 TRBV11-2 . CASSLVGGAVNEQFF
TRBD1 14 TRBV2 once CASSPNRGRREQYF
. 14 TRBV6-5 . CASREGSRDTEAFF
. 14 TRBV7-8 . CASSSGTARYGYTF
. 16 TRBV3-1/TRBV3-2 . CASSQGQARAKNGYTF
. 13 TRBV12-3/TRBV12-4 . CASSWANNSPLHF
TRBD1 18 TRBV18 once CASSPRIRQGATTDTQYF
. 15 TRBV7-6 . CASSLDRAGGNTIYF
. 12 TRBV12-3/TRBV12-4 . CASSSFNQPQHF
TRBD1 16 TRBV5-1 . CASSLTLRAQGDEQFF
TRBD2 14 TRBV6-5 few CASRQRGGLNEQYF
. 16 TRBV10-2 . CASSEPRLDAGETQYF
. 13 TRBV30 . CAWDSLMNTEAFF
. 13 TRBV20-1 . CSASSGATYEQYF
. 16 TRBV11-3 . CASSSALTSSYNEQFF
. 16 TRBV4-1 . CASKTRGSSNTGELFF
TRBD2 16 TRBV6-6 . CASSSGLAGNTDTQYF
TRBD1 16 TRBV5-1 . CASSPRGQGRIETQYF
TRBD1 16 TRBV19 . CASSIVGTGRGYGYTF
TRBD1 14 TRBV14 . CASSQGTGDHEQYF
. 14 TRBV9 . CASSVAGNNSPLHF
TRBD1 12 TRBV12-5 . CASNRGPYEQYF
. 16 TRBV4-3 . CASSQDYSVSTDTQYF
. 13 TRBV19 . CASSIGQDYEQYF
. 16 TRBV15 . CATSRARGAGANVLTF
TRBD1 13 TRBV6-6 . CASRPTGAYGYTF
. 15 TRBV27 . CASSLIANPSYEQYF
. 16 TRBV19 . CASSWGTTSSYNEQFF
. 14 TRBV4-3 . CASSLAFRGTEAFF
TRBD1 21 TRBV19 few CASSTINIGTGEGVGHQPQHF
. 15 TRBV19 . CASSIPVNANEKLFF
. 13 TRBV12-3/TRBV12-4 . CASSRGTPPEQFF
TRBD1 19 TRBV15 . CATRPGTAQLREFIVTQYF
TRBD1 17 TRBV28 . CASSSSGTGSGNQPQHF
. 13 TRBV19 . CASSSTVNTEAFF
. 16 TRBV7-2 once CASSLVSAGRTYEQYF
. 13 TRBV13 . CASSLGVGREQYF
. 15 TRBV19 . CASSRILLKGTEAFF
. 15 TRBV15 once CATSRDPRENTEAFF
. 16 TRBV3-1/TRBV3-2 . CASSQGGWGANYGYTF
. 13 TRBV14 few CASSQVLVNHAFF
TRBD1 15 TRBV18 once CASSPGQGANTEAFF
. 15 TRBV5-8 . CASQALVRPNTEAFF
. 14 TRBV5-6 . CASSGDGGPVEAFF
. 12 TRBV30 . CAFSGLSYEQYF
. 14 TRBV30 . CAGWRGPRAGELFF
TRBD1 15 TRBV6-5 . CASSRTGRETDTQYF
TRBD1 15 TRBV5-4 . CASSLDQGVPYGYTF
. 13 TRBV4-3 . CASSPGVTDTQYF
TRBD1 17 TRBV7-9 . CASSPKGARSANEKLFF
TRBD2 15 TRBV27 . CASIGGGEGTDTQYF
. 13 TRBV28 . CASSWGRGYEQYF
TRBD2 15 TRBV27 . CASSLRGAVTGELFF
. 14 TRBV6-5 . CASSYGSSGYGYTF
TRBD1 15 TRBV7-9 . CASSSGQGSSYEQYF